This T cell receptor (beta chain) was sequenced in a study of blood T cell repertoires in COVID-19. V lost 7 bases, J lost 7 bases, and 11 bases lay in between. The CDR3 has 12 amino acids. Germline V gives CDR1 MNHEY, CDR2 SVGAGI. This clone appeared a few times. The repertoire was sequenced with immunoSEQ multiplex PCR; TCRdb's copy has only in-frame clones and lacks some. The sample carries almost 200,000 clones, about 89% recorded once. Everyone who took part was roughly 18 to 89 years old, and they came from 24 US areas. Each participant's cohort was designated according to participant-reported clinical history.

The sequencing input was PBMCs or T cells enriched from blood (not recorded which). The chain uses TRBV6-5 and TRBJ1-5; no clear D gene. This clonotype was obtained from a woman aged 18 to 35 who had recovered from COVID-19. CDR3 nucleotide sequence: TGTGCCAGCACCACAGCACCCCAGCCCCAGCATTTT. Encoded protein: CASTTAPQPQHF.